This T cell receptor (beta chain) comes out of a study of T-cell reconstitution after alpha-beta-depleted transplantation in children. Study observations and caveats: Newly made T cells mostly supplied T-cell counts and diversity one year after transplant. The study reportedly traced alpha-beta T cells about two months after transplant to several hundred expanded graft clones. Recipient T cells and thymic progenitors that survived were the source of the high TCRbeta diversity seen at day 60 in some patients.

TCRbeta library preparation incorporated unique molecular identifiers. TCRdb re-analysed the PCR reads in MiXCR, keeping a single row per CDR3 protein. The sample yields about 280,000 distinct CDR3 sequences, roughly 11% seen once. The germline V and J ends were trimmed by 6 bases and 0 bases, with 8 bases remaining between them. Germline V gene data show CDR1 as SGHVS and CDR2 as FNYEAQ. The CDR3 extends over 14 amino acids. This clonotype came up many times. Its specificity is not known. The receptor was isolated from a male patient aged 2 to 9 who had a stem cell transplant for chronic granulomatous disease, so the T cells may come from the graft donor. Material: peripheral blood, obtained 180 days after TCRalphabeta/CD19-depleted stem cell transplant. The chain combines TRBV7-6 with TRBJ2-2, with D possibly being TRBD1 (5 bases). This CDR3 is CASRDSPNTGELFF. The CDR3 DNA sequence: TGTGCCAGCAGAGACAGCCCGAACACCGGGGAGCTGTTTTTT.